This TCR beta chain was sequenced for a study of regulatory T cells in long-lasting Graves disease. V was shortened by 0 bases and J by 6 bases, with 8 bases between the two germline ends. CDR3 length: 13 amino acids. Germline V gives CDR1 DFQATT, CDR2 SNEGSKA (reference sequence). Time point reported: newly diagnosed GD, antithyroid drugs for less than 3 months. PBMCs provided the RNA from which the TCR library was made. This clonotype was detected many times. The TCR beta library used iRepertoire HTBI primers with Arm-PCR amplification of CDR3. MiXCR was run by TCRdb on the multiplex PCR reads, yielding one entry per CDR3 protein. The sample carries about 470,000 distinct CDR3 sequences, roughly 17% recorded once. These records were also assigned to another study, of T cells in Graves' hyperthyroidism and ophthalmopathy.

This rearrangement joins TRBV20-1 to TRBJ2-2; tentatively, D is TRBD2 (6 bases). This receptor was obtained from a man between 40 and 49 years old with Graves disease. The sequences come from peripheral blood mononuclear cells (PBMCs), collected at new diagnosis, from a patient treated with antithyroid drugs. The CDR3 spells CSARDAGSGELFF. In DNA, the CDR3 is TGCAGTGCTAGAGATGCGGGATCCGGGGAGCTGTTTTTT.